This section outlines one TCR beta chain sequence together with its context. Germline V gene sequence: CDR1 SEHNR, CDR2 FQNEAQ (reference sequence). V shed 1 base and J 4 bases; nucleotides not matched to a gene: 5. The CDR3 length is 17 residues. This record comes from a study of blood T cell repertoires in COVID-19. Study summary: Acute and convalescent COVID-19 specimens originated in the United States, Italy and Spain. Sources were T cells, B-cell-depleted T cells, or PBMCs; the material itself was cDNA or gDNA.

The repertoire was sequenced with immunoSEQ multiplex PCR; TCRdb's copy has only in-frame clones and lacks some. The table has 120,000 or so clones, about 90% seen once. Seattle's cohort entered during active infection and was followed longitudinally. The gene calls are TRBV7-9 and TRBJ2-2; 11 bases are shared with TRBD2. Sequenced: peripheral blood. The TCR originated in a woman aged 55-70 years with COVID-19, enrolled during active disease. The CDR3 protein is CASSLDLLAGGTGELFF. The DNA for the CDR3 is TGTGCCAGCAGCTTAGACCTTCTAGCGGGGGGCACCGGGGAGCTGTTTTTT.